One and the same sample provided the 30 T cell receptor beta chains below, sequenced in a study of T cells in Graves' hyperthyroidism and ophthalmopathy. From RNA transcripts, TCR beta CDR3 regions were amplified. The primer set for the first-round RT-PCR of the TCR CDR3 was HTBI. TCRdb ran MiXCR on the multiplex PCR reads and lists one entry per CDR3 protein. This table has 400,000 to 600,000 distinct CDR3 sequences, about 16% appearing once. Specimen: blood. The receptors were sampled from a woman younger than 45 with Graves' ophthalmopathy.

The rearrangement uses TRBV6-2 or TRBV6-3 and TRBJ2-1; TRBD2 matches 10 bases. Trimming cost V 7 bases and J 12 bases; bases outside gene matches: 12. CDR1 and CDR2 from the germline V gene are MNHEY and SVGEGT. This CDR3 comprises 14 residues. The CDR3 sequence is CASMGSGRAGRQFF. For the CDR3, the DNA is TGTGCCAGCATGGGCAGCGGGAGGGCCGGTCGGCAGTTCTTC.

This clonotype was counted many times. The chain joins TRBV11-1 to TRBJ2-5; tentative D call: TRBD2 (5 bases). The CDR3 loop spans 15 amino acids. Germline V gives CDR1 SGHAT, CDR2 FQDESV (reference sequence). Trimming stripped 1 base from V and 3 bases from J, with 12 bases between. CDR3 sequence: CASSLERTAEETQYF. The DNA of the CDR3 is TGTGCCAGCAGCTTAGAACGGACTGCAGAAGAGACCCAGTACTTC.

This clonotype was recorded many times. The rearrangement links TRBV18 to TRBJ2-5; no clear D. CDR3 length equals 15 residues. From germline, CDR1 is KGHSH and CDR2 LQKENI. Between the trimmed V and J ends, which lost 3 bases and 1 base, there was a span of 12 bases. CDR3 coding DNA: TGTGCCAGCTCACCCCCGGTTAGGCCCCAAGAGACCCAGTACTTC. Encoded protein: CASSPPVRPQETQYF.

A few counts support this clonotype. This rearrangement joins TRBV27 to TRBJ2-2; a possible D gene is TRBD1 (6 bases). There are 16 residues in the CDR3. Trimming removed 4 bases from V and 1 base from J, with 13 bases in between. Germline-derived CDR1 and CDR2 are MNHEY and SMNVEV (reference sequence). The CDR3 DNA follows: TGTGCCAGCAGTTCCTCTCGACAGGAGAACACCGGGGAGCTGTTTTTT. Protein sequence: CASSSSRQENTGELFF.

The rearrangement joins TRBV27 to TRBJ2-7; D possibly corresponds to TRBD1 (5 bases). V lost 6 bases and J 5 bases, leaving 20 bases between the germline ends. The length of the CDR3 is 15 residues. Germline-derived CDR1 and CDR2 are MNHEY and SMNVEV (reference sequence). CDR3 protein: CASSPLTPLTDEQYF. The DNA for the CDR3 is TGTGCCAGCAGCCCACTAACCCCGTTGACAGACGAGCAGTACTTC.

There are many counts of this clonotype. The CDR3 nucleotides read TGCAGTGCTAGAACCTGGCTAGCGGGAGTTTCCCATGAGCAGTTCTTC. Amino acids: CSARTWLAGVSHEQFF. V and J are TRBV20-1 and TRBJ2-1; TRBD2 matches 10 bases. Germline V CDR1 and CDR2: DFQATT, SNEGSKA (reference sequence). With 2 bases clipped from V and 8 bases from J, the junction kept 12 bases outside the gene matches. This CDR3 comprises 16 residues.

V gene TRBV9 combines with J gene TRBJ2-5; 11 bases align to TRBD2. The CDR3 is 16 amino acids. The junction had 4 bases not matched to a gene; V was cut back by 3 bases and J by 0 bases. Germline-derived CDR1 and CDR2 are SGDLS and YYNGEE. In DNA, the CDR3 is TGTGCCAGCAGCGCCCGACTAGCGGGATACCAAGAGACCCAGTACTTC. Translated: CASSARLAGYQETQYF.

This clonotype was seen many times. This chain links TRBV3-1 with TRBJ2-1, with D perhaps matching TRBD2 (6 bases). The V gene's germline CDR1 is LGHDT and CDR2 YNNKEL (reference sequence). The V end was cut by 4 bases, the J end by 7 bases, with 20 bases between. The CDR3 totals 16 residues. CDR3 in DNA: TGTGCCAGCAGCCCCCGAGGCTCTAGCGAGGGGAATGAGCAGTTCTTC. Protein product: CASSPRGSSEGNEQFF.

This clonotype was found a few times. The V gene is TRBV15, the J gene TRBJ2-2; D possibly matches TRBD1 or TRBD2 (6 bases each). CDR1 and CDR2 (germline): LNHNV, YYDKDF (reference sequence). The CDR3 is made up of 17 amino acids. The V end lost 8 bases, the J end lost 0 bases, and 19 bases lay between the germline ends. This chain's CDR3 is CATGGGLSPSNTGELFF. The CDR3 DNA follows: TGTGCCACCGGAGGGGGACTCTCACCTTCGAACACCGGGGAGCTGTTTTTT. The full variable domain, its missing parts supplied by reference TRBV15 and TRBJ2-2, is DAMVIQNPRYQVTQFGKPVTLSCSQTLNHNVMYWYQQKSSQAPKLLFHYYDKDFNNEADTPDNFQSRRPNTSFCFLDIRSPGLGDTAMYLCATGGGLSPSNTGELFFGEGSRLTVL.

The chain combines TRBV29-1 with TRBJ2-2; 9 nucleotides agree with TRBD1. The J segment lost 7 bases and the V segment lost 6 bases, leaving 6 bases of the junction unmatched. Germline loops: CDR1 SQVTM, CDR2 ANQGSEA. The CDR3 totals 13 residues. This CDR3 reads CSVRQGGVGELFF. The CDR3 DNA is TGCAGCGTCCGACAGGGGGGGGTCGGGGAGCTGTTTTTT.

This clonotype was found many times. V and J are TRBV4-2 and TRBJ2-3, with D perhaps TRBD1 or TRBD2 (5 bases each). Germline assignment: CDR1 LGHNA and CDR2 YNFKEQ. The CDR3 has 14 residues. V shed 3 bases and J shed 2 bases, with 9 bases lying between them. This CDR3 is CASSQGRNTDTQYF. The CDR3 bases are TGTGCCAGCAGCCAGGGACGAAACACAGATACGCAGTATTTT.

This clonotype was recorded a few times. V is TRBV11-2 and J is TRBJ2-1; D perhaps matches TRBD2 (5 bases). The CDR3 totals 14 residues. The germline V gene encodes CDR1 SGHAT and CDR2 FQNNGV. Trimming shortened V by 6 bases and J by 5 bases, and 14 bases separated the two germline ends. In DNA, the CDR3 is TGTGCCAGCAGACCGGGCTCTAGCCACAATGAGCAGTTCTTC. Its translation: CASRPGSSHNEQFF.

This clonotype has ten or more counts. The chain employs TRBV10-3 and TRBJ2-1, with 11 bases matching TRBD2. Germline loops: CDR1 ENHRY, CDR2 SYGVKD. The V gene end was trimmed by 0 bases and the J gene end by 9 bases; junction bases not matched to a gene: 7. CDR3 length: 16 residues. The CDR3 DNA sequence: TGTGCCATCAGTGAGTCGACTAGCGGGACCATCGGTGAGCAGTTCTTC. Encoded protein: CAISESTSGTIGEQFF.

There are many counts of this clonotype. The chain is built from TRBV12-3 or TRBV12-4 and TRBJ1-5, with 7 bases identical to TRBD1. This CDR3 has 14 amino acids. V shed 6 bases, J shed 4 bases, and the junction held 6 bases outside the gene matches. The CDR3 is CASRETGSNQPQHF. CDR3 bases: TGTGCCAGCAGAGAGACAGGGTCAAATCAGCCCCAGCATTTT.

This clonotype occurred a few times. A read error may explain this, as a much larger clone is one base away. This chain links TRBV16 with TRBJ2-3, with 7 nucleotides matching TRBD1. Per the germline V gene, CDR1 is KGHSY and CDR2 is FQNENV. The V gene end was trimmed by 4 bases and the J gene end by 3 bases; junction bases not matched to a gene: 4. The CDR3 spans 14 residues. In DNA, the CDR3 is TGTGCCAGCAGCCCCCAGGGGGAAACAGATACGCAGTATTTT. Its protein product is CASSPQGETDTQYF.

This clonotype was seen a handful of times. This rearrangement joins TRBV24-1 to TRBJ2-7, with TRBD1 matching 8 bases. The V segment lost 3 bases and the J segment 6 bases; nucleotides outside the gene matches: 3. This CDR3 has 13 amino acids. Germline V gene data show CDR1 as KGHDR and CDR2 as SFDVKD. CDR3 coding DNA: TGTGCCACCAGTGATCCCACAGGGGGCGAGCAGTACTTC. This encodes CATSDPTGGEQYF.

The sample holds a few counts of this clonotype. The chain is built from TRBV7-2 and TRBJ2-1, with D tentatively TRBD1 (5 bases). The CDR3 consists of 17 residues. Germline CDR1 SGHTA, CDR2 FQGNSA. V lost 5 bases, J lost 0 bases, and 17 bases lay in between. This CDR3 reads CASSPHGAESSYNEQFF. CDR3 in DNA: TGTGCCAGCAGCCCCCATGGGGCCGAGAGCTCCTACAATGAGCAGTTCTTC.

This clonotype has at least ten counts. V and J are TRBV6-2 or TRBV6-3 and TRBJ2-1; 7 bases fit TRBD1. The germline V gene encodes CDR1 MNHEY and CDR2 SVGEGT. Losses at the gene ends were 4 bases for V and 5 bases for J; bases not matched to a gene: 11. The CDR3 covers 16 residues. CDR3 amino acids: CASSSGTAPTDNEQFF. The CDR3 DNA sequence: TGTGCCAGCAGTTCCGGGACAGCCCCGACGGACAATGAGCAGTTCTTC.

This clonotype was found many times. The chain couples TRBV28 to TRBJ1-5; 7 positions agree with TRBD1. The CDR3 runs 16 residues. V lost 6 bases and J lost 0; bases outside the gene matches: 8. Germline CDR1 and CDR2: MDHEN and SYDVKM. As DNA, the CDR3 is TGTGCCAGCAGCCCTGGGACAGATTATAGCAATCAGCCCCAGCATTTT. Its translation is CASSPGTDYSNQPQHF.

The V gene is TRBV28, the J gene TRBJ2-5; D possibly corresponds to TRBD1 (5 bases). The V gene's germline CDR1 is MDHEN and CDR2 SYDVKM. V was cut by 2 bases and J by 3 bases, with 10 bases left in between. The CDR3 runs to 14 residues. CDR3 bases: TGTGCCAGCAGTTTAATCACAGGAAAAGAGACCCAGTACTTC. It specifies CASSLITGKETQYF.

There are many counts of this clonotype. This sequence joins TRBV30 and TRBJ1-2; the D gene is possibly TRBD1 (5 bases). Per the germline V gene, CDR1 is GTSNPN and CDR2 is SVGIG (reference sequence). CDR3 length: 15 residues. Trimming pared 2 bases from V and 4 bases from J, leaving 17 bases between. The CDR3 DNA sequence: TGTGCCTGGAGTCACACGCCCGGGGGAGTCTATGGCTACACCTTC. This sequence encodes CAWSHTPGGVYGYTF.

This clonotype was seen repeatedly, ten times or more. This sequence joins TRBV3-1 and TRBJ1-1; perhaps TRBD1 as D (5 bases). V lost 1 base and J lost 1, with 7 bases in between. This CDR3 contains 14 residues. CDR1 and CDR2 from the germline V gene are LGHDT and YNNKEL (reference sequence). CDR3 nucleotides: TGTGCCAGCAGCCAAGTCGGGGGGAACACTGAAGCTTTCTTT. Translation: CASSQVGGNTEAFF.

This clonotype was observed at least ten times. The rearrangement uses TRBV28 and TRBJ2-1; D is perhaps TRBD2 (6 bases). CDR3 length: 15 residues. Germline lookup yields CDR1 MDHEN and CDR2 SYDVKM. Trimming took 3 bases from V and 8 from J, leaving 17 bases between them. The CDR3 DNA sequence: TGTGCCAGCAGTTTGCTTACTAGCCAGCGCGATGAGCAGTTCTTC. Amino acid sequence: CASSLLTSQRDEQFF.

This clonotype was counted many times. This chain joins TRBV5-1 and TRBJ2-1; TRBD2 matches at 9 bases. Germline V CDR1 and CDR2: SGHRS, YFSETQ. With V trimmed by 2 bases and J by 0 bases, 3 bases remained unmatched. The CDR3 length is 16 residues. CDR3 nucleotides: TGCGCCAGCAGCTTAGATAGCGGGAGCTCCTACAATGAGCAGTTCTTC. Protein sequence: CASSLDSGSSYNEQFF.

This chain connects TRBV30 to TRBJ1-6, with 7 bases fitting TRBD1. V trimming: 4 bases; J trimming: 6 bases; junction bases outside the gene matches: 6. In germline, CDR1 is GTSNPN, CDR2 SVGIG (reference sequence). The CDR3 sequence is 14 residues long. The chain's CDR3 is CAWTTGQRNSPLHF. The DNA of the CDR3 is TGTGCCTGGACAACGGGACAGCGTAATTCACCCCTCCACTTT. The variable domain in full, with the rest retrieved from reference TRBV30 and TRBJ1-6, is SQTIHQWPATLVQPVGSPLSLECTVEGTSNPNLYWYRQAAGRGLQLLFYSVGIGQISSEVPQNLSASRPQDRQFILSSKKLLLSDSGFYLCAWTTGQRNSPLHFGNGTRLTVT.

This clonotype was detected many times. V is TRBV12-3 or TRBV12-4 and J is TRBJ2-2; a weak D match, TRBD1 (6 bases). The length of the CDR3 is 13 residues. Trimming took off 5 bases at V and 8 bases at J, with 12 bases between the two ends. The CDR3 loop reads CASSDWTVGELFF. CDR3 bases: TGTGCCAGCAGTGACTGGACAGTGGGGGAGCTGTTTTTT.

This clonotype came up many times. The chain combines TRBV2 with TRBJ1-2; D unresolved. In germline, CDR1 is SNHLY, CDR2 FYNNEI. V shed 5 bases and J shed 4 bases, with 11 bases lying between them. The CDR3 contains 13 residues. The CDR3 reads CASSRSPSYGYTF. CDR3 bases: TGTGCCAGCAGTCGGAGCCCATCCTATGGCTACACCTTC.

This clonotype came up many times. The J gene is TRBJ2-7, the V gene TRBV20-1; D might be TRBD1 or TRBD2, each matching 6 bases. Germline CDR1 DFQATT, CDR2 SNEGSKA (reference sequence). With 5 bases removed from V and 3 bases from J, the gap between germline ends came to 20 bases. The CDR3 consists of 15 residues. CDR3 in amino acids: CSAYTKGDSYYEQYF. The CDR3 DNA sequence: TGCAGTGCTTACACCAAGGGGGACTCCTACTACGAGCAGTACTTC.

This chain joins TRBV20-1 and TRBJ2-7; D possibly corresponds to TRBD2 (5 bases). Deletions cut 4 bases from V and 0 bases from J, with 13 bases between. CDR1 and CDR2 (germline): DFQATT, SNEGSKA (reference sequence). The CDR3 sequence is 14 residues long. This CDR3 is CSAKDGVSSYEQYF. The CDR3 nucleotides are TGCAGTGCTAAAGACGGGGTGAGCTCCTACGAGCAGTACTTC.

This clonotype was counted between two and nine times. CDR3 sequence: CATSAAGTIREFF. The CDR3 DNA follows: TGTGCCACCAGTGCAGCCGGGACCATTAGGGAGTTCTTC. The rearrangement joins TRBV24-1 to TRBJ2-1; D may correspond to TRBD1 or TRBD2 (5 bases each). Trimming took 5 bases from V and 14 from J, leaving 18 bases between them. This CDR3 contains 13 residues. Germline loops: CDR1 KGHDR, CDR2 SFDVKD.